This T cell receptor beta chain comes out of a study of T cell responses to AZD1222 COVID-19 vaccine. Study findings and constraints: A reported finding is that nearly half of spike-specific TCRs target unmutated variant regions. Donors skewed white British and female; clonal diversity was possibly underestimated.

This CDR3 is built from 21 residues. CDR1 is SGHRS and CDR2 is YFSETQ in the germline V gene. V was clipped by 4 bases and J by 4 bases; unmatched bases: 25. On this clone itself: The antigen is undetermined.

Sequencing was performed with immunoSEQ multiplex PCR; in TCRdb, only in-frame clones are kept and a portion is missing. The sample holds more than 100,000 clones, more than 85% seen once. The specimen comprised peripheral blood, sampled 28 days after the second AZD1222 dose. This chain connects TRBV5-1 to TRBJ2-1; 8 bases align to TRBD1. The source is an adult who received the AZD1222 COVID-19 vaccine. The CDR3 bases are TGCGCCAGCAGCCGTGACCCGCATCCGGGACAGGCCTCTCTTTCATACAATGAGCAGTTCTTC. This encodes CASSRDPHPGQASLSYNEQFF.